Listed below are T cell receptor beta chains from one sample, sequenced in a study of T cells in Graves' hyperthyroidism and ophthalmopathy. TCRdb re-derived calls from the multiplex PCR reads in MiXCR, one entry per CDR3 protein. The sample contains approximately 200,000 distinct CDR3 sequences, about 18% of which appear only once. Input material: blood. The receptors stem from a man aged 40-49 years with Graves' hyperthyroidism. Each CDR3 is given with its conserved first and last residue. The D gene is left open where the match is weak.

V gene: TRBV28
J gene: TRBJ1-5
D gene: .
CDR3 protein: CASQPQAGPRNQPQHF

V gene: TRBV6-1
J gene: TRBJ1-6
D gene: .
CDR3 protein: CASSYHRNSYNSPLHF

V gene: TRBV19
J gene: TRBJ2-2
D gene: TRBD1
CDR3 protein: CASSPTGATGELFF

V gene: TRBV2
J gene: TRBJ2-2
D gene: TRBD2
CDR3 protein: CASSHPRLAGAGTGELFF

V gene: TRBV7-2
J gene: TRBJ2-3
D gene: TRBD2
CDR3 protein: CASSSFSPGLAGGQDTQYF

V gene: TRBV7-2
J gene: TRBJ1-2
D gene: TRBD1
CDR3 protein: CASSRGTGGIGYTF

V gene: TRBV4-3
J gene: TRBJ1-5
D gene: .
CDR3 protein: CASSQVPGRKPQHF

V gene: TRBV14
J gene: TRBJ2-1
D gene: .
CDR3 protein: CASTLRTGPYNEQFF

V gene: TRBV20-1
J gene: TRBJ1-5
D gene: .
CDR3 protein: CSATGGNQPQHF

V gene: TRBV7-2
J gene: TRBJ2-7
D gene: .
CDR3 protein: CASSLRASDHYEQYF

V gene: TRBV7-2
J gene: TRBJ1-6
D gene: .
CDR3 protein: CASSLVEADSPLHF

V gene: TRBV18
J gene: TRBJ1-6
D gene: .
CDR3 protein: CASSPSGRTSNSPLHF

V gene: TRBV4-3
J gene: TRBJ2-7
D gene: .
CDR3 protein: CASSHVEGPYEQYF

V gene: TRBV6-6
J gene: TRBJ2-7
D gene: TRBD2
CDR3 protein: CASSYGLAHEQYF

V gene: TRBV20-1
J gene: TRBJ2-1
D gene: .
CDR3 protein: CSAVTFGGYNEQFF

V gene: TRBV6-2/TRBV6-3
J gene: TRBJ1-6
D gene: .
CDR3 protein: CASSYRGVGSPLHF

V gene: TRBV5-4
J gene: TRBJ2-7
D gene: TRBD2
CDR3 protein: CASSLTSGGYYEQYF

V gene: TRBV6-2/TRBV6-3
J gene: TRBJ2-7
D gene: TRBD2
CDR3 protein: CASSGSTSASSYEQYF

V gene: TRBV5-8
J gene: TRBJ1-5
D gene: .
CDR3 protein: CASSLGGVRPQHF

V gene: TRBV20-1
J gene: TRBJ1-4
D gene: .
CDR3 protein: CSARGLGAYDQKLFF

V gene: TRBV27
J gene: TRBJ2-3
D gene: .
CDR3 protein: CASSLGPGVDTDTQYF

V gene: TRBV28
J gene: TRBJ1-5
D gene: .
CDR3 protein: CASSLWDGRQPQHF